This T cell receptor (beta chain) emerged from a study of cytomegalovirus exposure and HLA in healthy donors. V lost 3 bases and J 6 bases, leaving 14 bases between the germline ends. CDR3 length: 14 amino acids. Germline CDR1 SEHNR, CDR2 FQNEAQ (reference sequence). The primer mix had 60 Vbeta and 13 Jbeta primers. Repertoires were generated with immunoSEQ multiplex PCR, while TCRdb's copy carries only in-frame clones and drops some. The table shows 100,000 to 150,000 clones, with roughly 80% occurring only once. The rearrangement uses TRBV7-9 and TRBJ1-2; D might be TRBD1 (6 bases). The TCR originated in a boy between 5 and 17 years old in good health and CMV-seronegative. Sequences were obtained from PBMCs. DNA for the CDR3: TGTGCCAGCAGCTTGTCTTACAGGGTGGATGGCTACACCTTC. Its protein is CASSLSYRVDGYTF.